The 3 T cell receptor beta chains below were found in one sample sequenced in a study of Tregs in tolerant kidney transplant recipients. Their recognized antigens are unknown. Libraries were prepared by immunoSEQ multiplex PCR; TCRdb keeps only in-frame clonotypes and omits some of them. The data show about 31,000 clones, 82% seen once. Material for sequencing was Tregs from blood cultured with allogeneic cells. These receptors were obtained from a human donor in good health.

This clone appeared a single time. This chain joins TRBV7-9 and TRBJ1-2, with 9 bases that match TRBD1. The ends lost 8 bases at V and 8 bases at J; junction bases unmatched: 12. Germline V gene lookup returns CDR1 SEHNR and CDR2 FQNEAQ (reference sequence). The CDR3 contains 14 residues. CDR3 residues: CASLLQGASGGYTF. The DNA for the CDR3 is TGTGCCAGCCTCTTACAGGGGGCGTCAGGAGGCTACACCTTC.

In its sample, this clone was seen once. This chain uses TRBV5-1 with TRBJ1-2; 7 bases are shared with TRBD1. V trimming: 4 bases; J trimming: 5 bases; junction bases outside the gene matches: 11. Germline values: CDR1 SGHRS, CDR2 YFSETQ. The CDR3 totals 15 residues. The CDR3 region is CASSQRATGRYGYTF. The CDR3, as DNA: TGCGCCAGCAGCCAACGTGCGACAGGGCGGTATGGCTACACCTTC. Combining the CDR3 with reference TRBV5-1 and TRBJ1-2 gives the whole variable domain KAGVTQTPRYLIKTRGQQVTLSCSPISGHRSVSWYQQTPGQGLQFLFEYFSETQRNKGNFPGRFSGRQFSNSRSEMNVSTLELGDSALYLCASSQRATGRYGYTFGSGTRLTVV.

V gene TRBV27 combines with J gene TRBJ2-3; perhaps D is TRBD1 or TRBD2 (5 bases each). Germline lookup yields CDR1 MNHEY and CDR2 SMNVEV (reference sequence). Trimming took 5 bases from V and 8 from J, leaving 14 bases between them. The CDR3 consists of 13 residues. CDR3 region: CASSPSGPGTQYF. The CDR3 DNA sequence: TGTGCCAGCAGTCCATCGGGGCCGGGTACGCAGTATTTT.